Included here is one TCR beta chain sequence, with context. This entry belongs to a study of OX40 agonist ivuxolimab in advanced cancers. Background on the study: With a range of roughly 23 to 79, age averaged 60 years, and more than 75% were male.

Only in-frame clones appear in the TCRdb table, and some are missing; sequencing was by immunoSEQ multiplex PCR. This sample has over 65,000 clones, with roughly 91% found just once. With baseline, cycle 4 day 1, and cycle 7 day 1 as timepoints, blood was sampled. The material was CD4+ or CD8+ T cells sorted from blood, obtained in a trial of the OX40 agonist ivuxolimab. The source is an adult with an advanced solid tumor such as melanoma, head and neck, liver or kidney cancer.

This CDR3 reads CASSVGGGRSDTQYF. CDR3 DNA sequence: TGTGCCAGCAGCGTAGGGGGGGGCCGGTCAGATACGCAGTATTTT. The V call is TRBV9, the J call TRBJ2-3; a possible D gene is TRBD2 (7 bases). The CDR3 is 15 residues long. Germline values: CDR1 SGDLS, CDR2 YYNGEE. V was trimmed by 0 bases and J by 4 bases, leaving 12 bases between them.